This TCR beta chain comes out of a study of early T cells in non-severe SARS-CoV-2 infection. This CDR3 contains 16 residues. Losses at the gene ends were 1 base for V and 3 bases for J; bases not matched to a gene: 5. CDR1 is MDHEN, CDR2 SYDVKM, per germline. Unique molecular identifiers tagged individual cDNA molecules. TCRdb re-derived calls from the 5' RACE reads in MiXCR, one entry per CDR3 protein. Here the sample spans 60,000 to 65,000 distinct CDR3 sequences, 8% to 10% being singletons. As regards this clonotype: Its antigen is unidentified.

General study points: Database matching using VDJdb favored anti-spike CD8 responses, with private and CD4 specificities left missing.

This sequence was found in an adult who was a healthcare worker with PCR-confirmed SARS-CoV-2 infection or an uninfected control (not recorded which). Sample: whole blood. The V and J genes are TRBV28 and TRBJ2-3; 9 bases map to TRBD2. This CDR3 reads CASSLFSGGETDTQYF. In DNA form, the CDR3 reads TGTGCCAGCAGTTTATTTAGCGGGGGCGAGACAGATACGCAGTATTTT.